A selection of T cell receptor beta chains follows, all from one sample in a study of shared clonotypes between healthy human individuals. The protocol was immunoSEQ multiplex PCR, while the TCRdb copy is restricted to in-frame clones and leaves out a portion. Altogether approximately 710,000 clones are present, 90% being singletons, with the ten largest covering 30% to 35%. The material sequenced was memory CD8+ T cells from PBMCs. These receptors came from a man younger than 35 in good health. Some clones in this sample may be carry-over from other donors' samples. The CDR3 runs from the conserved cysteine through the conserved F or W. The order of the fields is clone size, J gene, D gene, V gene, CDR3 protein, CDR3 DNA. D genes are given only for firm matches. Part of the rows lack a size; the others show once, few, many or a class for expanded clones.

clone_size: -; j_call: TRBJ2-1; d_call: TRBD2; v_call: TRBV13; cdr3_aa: CASSFRGVAPYNEQFF; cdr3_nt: TGTGCCAGCAGCTTCCGGGGGGTAGCCCCCTACAATGAGCAGTTCTTC
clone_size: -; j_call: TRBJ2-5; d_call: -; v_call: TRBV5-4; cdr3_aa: CASSLAGNGETQYF; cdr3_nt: TGTGCCAGCAGCTTGGCGGGGAATGGGGAGACCCAGTACTTC
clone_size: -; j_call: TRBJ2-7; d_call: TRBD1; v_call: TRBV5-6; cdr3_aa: CASSWGQRLGDEQYF; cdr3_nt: TGTGCCAGCAGCTGGGGACAGCGCCTTGGGGACGAGCAGTACTTC
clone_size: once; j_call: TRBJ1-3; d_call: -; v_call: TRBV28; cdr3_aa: CAIGTGWGNTIYF; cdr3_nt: TGTGCCATAGGGACGGGGTGGGGAAACACCATATATTTT
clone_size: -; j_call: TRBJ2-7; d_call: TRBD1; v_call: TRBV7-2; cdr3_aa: CASSPPTGGSYEQYF; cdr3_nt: TGTGCCAGCAGCCCCCCGACAGGGGGCTCCTACGAGCAGTACTTC
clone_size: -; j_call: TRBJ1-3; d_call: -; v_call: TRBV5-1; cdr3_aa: CASSEGRNSGNTIYF; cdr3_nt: TGCGCCAGCAGCGAGGGACGTAACTCTGGAAACACCATATATTTT
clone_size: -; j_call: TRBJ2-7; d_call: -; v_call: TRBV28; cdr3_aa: CASSLISGGAGDEQYF; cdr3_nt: TGTGCCAGCAGTTTGATATCTGGGGGCGCCGGGGACGAGCAGTACTTC
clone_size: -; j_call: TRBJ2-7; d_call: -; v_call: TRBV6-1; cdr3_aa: CASTDLGEQYF; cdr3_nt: TGTGCCAGCACGGATCTCGGCGAGCAGTACTTC
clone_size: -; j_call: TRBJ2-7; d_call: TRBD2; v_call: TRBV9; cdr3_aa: CASSATSGRAYEQYF; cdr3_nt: TGTGCCAGCAGCGCAACTAGCGGGAGGGCCTACGAGCAGTACTTC
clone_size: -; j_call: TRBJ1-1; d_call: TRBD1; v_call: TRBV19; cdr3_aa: CASSDRDRGTIMNTEAFF; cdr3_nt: TGTGCCAGTAGCGACCGGGACAGGGGAACGATAATGAACACTGAAGCTTTCTTT
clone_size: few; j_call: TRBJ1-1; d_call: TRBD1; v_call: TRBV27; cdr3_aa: CASSLYGTGMNTEAFF; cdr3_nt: TGTGCCAGCAGTTTATATGGGACAGGGATGAACACTGAAGCTTTCTTT
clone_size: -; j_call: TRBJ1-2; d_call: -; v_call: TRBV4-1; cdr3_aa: CASSQDKSGLLANYGYTF; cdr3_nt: TGCGCCAGCAGCCAAGATAAATCGGGACTGTTAGCTAACTATGGCTACACCTTC
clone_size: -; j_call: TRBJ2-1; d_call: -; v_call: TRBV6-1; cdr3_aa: CASSDFIPTEQFF; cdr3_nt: TGTGCCAGCAGTGATTTTATACCCACAGAGCAGTTCTTC
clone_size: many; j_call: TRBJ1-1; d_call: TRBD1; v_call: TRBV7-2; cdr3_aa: CASSLGGTGAGWEAFF; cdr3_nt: TGTGCCAGCAGCTTAGGCGGGACAGGCGCCGGCTGGGAAGCTTTCTTT
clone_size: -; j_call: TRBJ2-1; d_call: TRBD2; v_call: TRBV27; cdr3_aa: CASSLVPTSGASYNEQFF; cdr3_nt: TGTGCCAGCAGTTTAGTCCCGACTAGCGGGGCCTCCTACAATGAGCAGTTCTTC
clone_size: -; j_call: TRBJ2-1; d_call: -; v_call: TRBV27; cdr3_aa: CASSLSVEGWVNEQFF; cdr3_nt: TGTGCCAGCAGTTTATCGGTGGAAGGGTGGGTCAATGAGCAGTTCTTC
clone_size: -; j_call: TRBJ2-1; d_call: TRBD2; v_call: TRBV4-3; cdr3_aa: CASSQYGGSSYNEQFF; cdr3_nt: TGCGCCAGCAGCCAGTATGGCGGGAGCTCCTACAATGAGCAGTTCTTC
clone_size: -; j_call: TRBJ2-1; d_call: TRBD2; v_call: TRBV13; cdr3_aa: CASSLVIGAGGIYNEQFF; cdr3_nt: TGTGCCAGCAGCTTAGTTATTGGGGCGGGAGGCATCTACAATGAGCAGTTCTTC
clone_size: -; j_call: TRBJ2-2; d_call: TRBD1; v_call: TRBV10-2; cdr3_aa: CASSVLQGAGELFF; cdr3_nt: TGCGCCAGCAGTGTATTACAGGGGGCTGGGGAGCTGTTTTTT
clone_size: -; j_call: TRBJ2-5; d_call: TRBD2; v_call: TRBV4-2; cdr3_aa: CASSQELEREASYQETQYF; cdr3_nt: TGTGCCAGCAGCCAAGAACTGGAGCGGGAGGCTTCGTACCAAGAGACCCAGTACTTC
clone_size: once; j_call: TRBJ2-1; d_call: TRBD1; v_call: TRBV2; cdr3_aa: CASDDRAFLTNEQFF; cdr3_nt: TGTGCCAGCGATGACAGGGCCTTTCTTACAAATGAGCAGTTCTTC
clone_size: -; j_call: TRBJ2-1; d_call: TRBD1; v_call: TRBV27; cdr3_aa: CASSLSGTGWNEQFF; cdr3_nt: TGTGCCAGCAGTTTAAGCGGGACAGGGTGGAATGAGCAGTTCTTC
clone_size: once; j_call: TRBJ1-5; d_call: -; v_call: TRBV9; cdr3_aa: CASSGGGINQPQHF; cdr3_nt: TGTGCCAGCAGCGGAGGGGGGATCAATCAGCCCCAGCATTTT
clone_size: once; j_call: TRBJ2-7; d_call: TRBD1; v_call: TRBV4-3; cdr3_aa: CASSQDRGTSSYEQYF; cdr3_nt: TGCGCCAGCAGCCAAGACAGGGGGACGAGCTCCTACGAGCAGTACTTC
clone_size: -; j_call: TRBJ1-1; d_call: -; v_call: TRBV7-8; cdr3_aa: CASSQGRGAPEAFF; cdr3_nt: TGTGCCAGCAGCCAGGGGCGGGGGGCCCCTGAAGCTTTCTTT
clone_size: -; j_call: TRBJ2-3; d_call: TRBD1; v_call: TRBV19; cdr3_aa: CASSDRGRDTQYF; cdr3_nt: TGTGCCAGTAGCGACAGGGGCCGCGATACGCAGTATTTT
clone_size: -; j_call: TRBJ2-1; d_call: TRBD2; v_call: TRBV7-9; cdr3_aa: CASSLGLADNEQFF; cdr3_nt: TGTGCCAGCAGCTTGGGACTAGCCGACAATGAGCAGTTCTTC
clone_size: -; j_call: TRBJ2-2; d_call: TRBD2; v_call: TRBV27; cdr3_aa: CASSPREGQNTGELFF; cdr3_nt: TGTGCCAGCAGTCCGCGGGAGGGCCAGAACACCGGGGAGCTGTTTTTT
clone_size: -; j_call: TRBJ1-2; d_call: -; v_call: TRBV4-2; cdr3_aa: CASSQPSTRHYGYTF; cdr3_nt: TGTGCCAGCAGCCAACCCTCAACGAGGCACTATGGCTACACCTTC
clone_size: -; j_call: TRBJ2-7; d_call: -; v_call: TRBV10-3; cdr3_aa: CAIRAGTVTTYEQYF; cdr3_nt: TGTGCCATCAGAGCCGGGACGGTGACAACCTACGAGCAGTACTTC
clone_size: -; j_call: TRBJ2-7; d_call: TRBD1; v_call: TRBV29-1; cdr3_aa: CSVEGQQSYEQYF; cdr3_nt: TGCAGCGTTGAGGGACAGCAATCCTACGAGCAGTACTTC
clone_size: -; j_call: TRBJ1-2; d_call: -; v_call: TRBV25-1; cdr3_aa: CASSELGGYTF; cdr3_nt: TGTGCCAGCAGTGAATTGGGTGGCTACACCTTC
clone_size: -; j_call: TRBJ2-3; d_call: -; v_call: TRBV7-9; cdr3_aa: CASSLGDGETDTQYF; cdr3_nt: TGTGCCAGCAGCTTAGGGGACGGGGAAACAGATACGCAGTATTTT
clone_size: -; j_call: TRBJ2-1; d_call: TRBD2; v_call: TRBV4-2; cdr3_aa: CASSQEGTSGSSYNEQFF; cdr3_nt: TGTGCCAGCAGCCAAGAAGGGACTAGCGGGAGCTCCTACAATGAGCAGTTCTTC
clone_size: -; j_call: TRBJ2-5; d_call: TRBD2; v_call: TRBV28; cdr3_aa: CASSSPIAGAQETQYF; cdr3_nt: TGTGCCAGCAGTAGCCCGATAGCGGGAGCGCAAGAGACCCAGTACTTC
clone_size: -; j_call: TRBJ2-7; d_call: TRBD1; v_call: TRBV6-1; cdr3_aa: CAMDRGSGEQYF; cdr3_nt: TGTGCCATGGACAGGGGATCCGGGGAGCAGTACTTC
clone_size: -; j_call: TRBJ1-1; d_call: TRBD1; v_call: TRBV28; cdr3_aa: CASSTPFPLDRGPEAFF; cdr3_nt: TGTGCCAGCAGCACCCCCTTTCCACTAGACAGGGGGCCCGAAGCTTTCTTT
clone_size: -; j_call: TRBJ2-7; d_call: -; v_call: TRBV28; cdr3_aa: CASSLRGYYEQYF; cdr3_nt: TGTGCCAGCAGTTTACGTGGATACTACGAGCAGTACTTC
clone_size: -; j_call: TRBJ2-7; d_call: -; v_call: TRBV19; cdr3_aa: CASSIGDTYEQYF; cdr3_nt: TGTGCCAGTAGTATCGGAGACACCTACGAGCAGTACTTC
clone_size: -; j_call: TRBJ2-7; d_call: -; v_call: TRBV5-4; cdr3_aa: CASSLGGRQANTYEQYF; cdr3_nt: TGTGCCAGCAGCTTGGGGGGTCGGCAGGCGAATACCTACGAGCAGTACTTC
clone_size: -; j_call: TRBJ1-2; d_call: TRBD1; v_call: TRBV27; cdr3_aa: CASGTGTGYGYTF; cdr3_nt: TGTGCCAGCGGAACCGGGACAGGATATGGCTACACCTTC
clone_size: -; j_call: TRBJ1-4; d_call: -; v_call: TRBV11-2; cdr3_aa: CASSSPGGNEKLFF; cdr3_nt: TGTGCCAGCAGCAGTCCCGGCGGGAATGAAAAACTGTTTTTT
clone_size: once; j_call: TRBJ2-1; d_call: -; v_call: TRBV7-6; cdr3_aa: CASSLGGPPLEQFF; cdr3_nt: TGTGCCAGCAGCTTAGGGGGGCCTCCTCTAGAGCAGTTCTTC
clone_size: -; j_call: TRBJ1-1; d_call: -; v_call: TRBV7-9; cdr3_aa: CASSHGGTEAFF; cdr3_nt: TGTGCCAGCAGCCACGGGGGAACTGAAGCTTTCTTT
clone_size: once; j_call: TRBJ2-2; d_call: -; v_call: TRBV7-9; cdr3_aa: CASSLAKGPNTGELFF; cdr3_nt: TGTGCCAGCAGCTTAGCGAAGGGCCCCAACACCGGGGAGCTGTTTTTT
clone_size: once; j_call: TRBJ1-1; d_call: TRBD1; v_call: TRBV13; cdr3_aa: CASSQGQGNTEAFF; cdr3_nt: TGTGCCAGCAGTCAGGGACAGGGGAACACTGAAGCTTTCTTT
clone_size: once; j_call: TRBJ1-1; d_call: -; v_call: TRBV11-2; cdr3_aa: CASSHSGGEAFF; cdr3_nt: TGTGCCAGCAGCCATAGCGGGGGTGAAGCTTTCTTT
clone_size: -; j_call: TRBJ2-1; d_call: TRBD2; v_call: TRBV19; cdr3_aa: CASSMREGPQNEQFF; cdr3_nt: TGTGCCAGTAGTATGCGGGAGGGCCCCCAAAATGAGCAGTTCTTC
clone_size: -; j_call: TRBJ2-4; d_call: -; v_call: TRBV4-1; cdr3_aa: CASSQGWGVLAKNIQYF; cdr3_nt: TGCGCCAGCAGCCAAGGATGGGGGGTCCTAGCCAAAAACATTCAGTACTTC
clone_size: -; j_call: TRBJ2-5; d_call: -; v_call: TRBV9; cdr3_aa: CASSARDGTQYF; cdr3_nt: TGTGCCAGCAGCGCCCGAGATGGGACCCAGTACTTC
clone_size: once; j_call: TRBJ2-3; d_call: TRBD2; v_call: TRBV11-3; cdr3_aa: CASSLGEGLDTQYF; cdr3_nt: TGTGCCAGCAGCTTAGGGGAGGGCCTGGATACGCAGTATTTT
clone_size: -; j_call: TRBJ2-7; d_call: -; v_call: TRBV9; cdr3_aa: CASSVGGSLYEQYF; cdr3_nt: TGTGCCAGCAGCGTAGGGGGGAGCTTGTACGAGCAGTACTTC
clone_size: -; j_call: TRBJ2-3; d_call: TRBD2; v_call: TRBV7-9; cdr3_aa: CASSLGGLAVLPDTQYF; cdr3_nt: TGTGCCAGCAGCTTGGGCGGGCTAGCGGTCCTCCCAGATACGCAGTATTTT
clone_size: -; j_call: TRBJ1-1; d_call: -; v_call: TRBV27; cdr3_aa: CASSLGSGANTEAFF; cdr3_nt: TGTGCCAGCAGTTTAGGGTCGGGGGCGAACACTGAAGCTTTCTTT